This TCR beta chain emerged from a study of response to subunit inactivated influenza vaccine. Trimming shortened V by 0 bases and J by 6 bases, and 13 bases separated the two germline ends. Germline CDR1 reads SGHKS; CDR2 reads YYEKEE (reference sequence). CDR3 size: 14 residues. TCRdb itself ran the RT-PCR reads through MiXCR, one entry per CDR3 protein. The sample holds 500,000 to 650,000 distinct CDR3 sequences, approximately 7.6% seen once. On this clonotype itself: Its antigen is as yet unknown.

Findings and caveats of the study: Only a handful of new T cells, the authors suggested, are recruited with each seasonal influenza vaccination.

The chain employs TRBV5-5 and TRBJ2-7, with a possible D match to TRBD1 (6 bases). This material consisted of PBMCs from blood, taken around 25 months after vaccination. This receptor was obtained from a man between 50 and 69 years old who received an inactivated influenza vaccine. DNA for the CDR3: TGTGCCAGCAGCTTGGAGTACAGGGTTGGCGAGCAGTACTTC. It is translated as CASSLEYRVGEQYF.